This is a list of T cell receptor beta chains from one sample in a study of CD8 T cells in ankylosing spondylitis. Using its own MiXCR run on the 5' RACE reads, TCRdb lists one record per CDR3 protein. The sample shows 340,000 or so distinct CDR3 sequences, approximately 14% of them seen only once. The sample consisted of blood, either unsorted or a sorted T cell fraction (not recorded which). All receptors derive from a male donor with ankylosing spondylitis or in good health (not recorded which). CDR3s include the opening cysteine and the closing phenylalanine or tryptophan. Fields, in order: J gene, clone size, D gene, V gene, CDR3 protein, CDR3 DNA. D genes are given only for firm matches. Rows give clone size only sometimes, using once, few, many, or a class for an expanded clone.

TRBJ1-2 few TRBD1 TRBV20-1 CSARGTAVYGYTF TGCAGTGCTAGGGGGACAGCAGTCTATGGCTACACCTTC
TRBJ1-1 - TRBD1 TRBV4-1 CASSEGQGPNTEAFF TGCGCCAGCAGCGAGGGACAGGGACCGAACACTGAAGCTTTCTTT
TRBJ1-1 - - TRBV3-1 CASSQDPGQAFF TGTGCCAGCAGCCAAGATCCGGGGCAGGCTTTCTTT
TRBJ2-1 few TRBD2 TRBV5-1 CASCRDYDSHYNEQFF TGCGCCAGCTGTCGGGACTACGACAGCCACTACAATGAGCAGTTCTTC
TRBJ1-2 few - TRBV5-6 CASSLQRGISGYTF TGTGCCAGCAGCTTACAAAGGGGTATTAGCGGCTACACCTTC
TRBJ1-6 many - TRBV5-1 CASSLSRLNSPLHF TGCGCCAGCAGCCTAAGCCGGCTAAATTCACCCCTCCACTTT
TRBJ1-2 - TRBD1 TRBV12-3/TRBV12-4 CASSYPGQLGYTF TGTGCCAGCAGTTACCCGGGACAGTTAGGCTACACCTTC
TRBJ2-1 - - TRBV7-2 CASSWVGGGNNEQFF TGTGCCAGCAGCTGGGTGGGTGGGGGAAACAATGAGCAGTTCTTC
TRBJ1-1 many - TRBV27 CASSSRHSEAFF TGTGCCAGCAGTTCACGACACTCTGAAGCTTTCTTT
TRBJ2-7 - - TRBV18 CASSLRVLPPVEQYF TGTGCCAGCTCACTACGGGTCCTCCCTCCGGTGGAGCAGTACTTC
TRBJ2-1 - - TRBV3-1 CASSQEWGRNEQFF TGTGCCAGCAGCCAAGAGTGGGGTAGAAATGAGCAGTTCTTC
TRBJ1-1 - - TRBV20-1 CSPGTVNTEAFF TGCAGTCCCGGGACCGTTAACACTGAAGCTTTCTTT
TRBJ1-6 few TRBD1 TRBV11-2 CASSPWTGGAYNSPLHF TGTGCCAGCAGCCCCTGGACAGGGGGCGCCTATAATTCACCCCTCCACTTT
TRBJ2-3 - TRBD2 TRBV12-3/TRBV12-4 CASSLRTSGSTDTQYF TGTGCCAGCAGTTTAAGGACTAGCGGGTCGACAGATACGCAGTATTTT
TRBJ2-3 - TRBD2 TRBV9 CASSASLAGGEDTQYF TGTGCCAGCAGCGCCTCCTTGGCGGGGGGGGAAGATACGCAGTATTTT